The 8 T cell receptor beta chains reported below all come from one sample, sequenced in a study of blood T cells in healthy people across ages. Primed by a sample-barcoded 5' primer and a J-beta primer mix, a second PCR proceeded for about 7 to 11 cycles. Using its own MiXCR run on the 5' RACE reads, TCRdb lists one record per CDR3 protein. The repertoire holds hundreds of thousands of distinct CDR3 sequences, with 45% to 70% as singletons. The sequencing sample was made of blood. The receptors stem from a man in his forties or fifties in good health.

This clonotype has more than one count but fewer than ten. This chain connects TRBV7-2 to TRBJ2-3; perhaps TRBD2 as D (6 bases). The germline V gene encodes CDR1 SGHTA and CDR2 FQGNSA. Trimming left V 5 bases short and J 5 bases short, with 17 bases between. This CDR3 is 15 amino acids long. The CDR3 coding sequence is TGTGCCAGCAGCCCCGGACTACTTGGTGTAGATACGCAGTATTTT. Its translation is CASSPGLLGVDTQYF.

This rearrangement joins TRBV4-3 to TRBJ2-1, with 11 bases identical to TRBD2. CDR1 is LGHNA and CDR2 is YSLEER in the germline V gene. CDR3 length equals 15 residues. The V segment lost 0 bases and the J segment 7 bases; nucleotides outside the gene matches: 2. CDR3 nucleotides: TGCGCCAGCAGCCAAGAACTAGCGGGAGTTAATGAGCAGTTCTTC. Amino acids: CASSQELAGVNEQFF.

This clonotype was counted a few times. The CDR3 bases are TGCAGCGTTGTAGTACCGTTCTCAAATTACGAGCAGTACTTC. Translated: CSVVVPFSNYEQYF. V usage is TRBV29-1 and J usage is TRBJ2-7, with no clear D. Germline CDR1 SQVTM, CDR2 ANQGSEA. CDR3 size: 14 residues. V was shortened by 4 bases and J by 4 bases, with 17 bases between the two germline ends.

V usage is TRBV4-2 and J usage is TRBJ2-3; D uncertain. The CDR3 has 14 residues. Trimming shortened V by 3 bases and J by 6 bases, and 13 bases separated the two germline ends. Germline V CDR1 and CDR2: LGHNA, YNFKEQ. The CDR3 sequence: CASSQDPHTDTQYF. The CDR3 bases are TGTGCCAGCAGCCAGGACCCACATACGGATACGCAGTATTTT.

The rearrangement joins TRBV2 to TRBJ2-5, with D possibly being TRBD1 or TRBD2 (5 bases each). The CDR3 covers 15 residues. The germline gives CDR1 SNHLY, CDR2 FYNNEI. Trimming took 3 bases from V and 5 from J, leaving 16 bases between them. The CDR3 reads CASSDSASRDETQYF. CDR3 bases: TGTGCCAGCAGTGATAGCGCTAGCAGGGACGAGACCCAGTACTTC.

CDR3 in DNA: TGTGCTAGTGGTTCTCCGATGGAGCAGTACTTC. This sequence encodes CASGSPMEQYF. The V call is TRBV12-5, the J call TRBJ2-7; D ambiguous. The CDR3 runs to 11 residues. Trimming pared 4 bases from V and 7 bases from J, leaving 8 bases between. Germline-derived CDR1 and CDR2 are LGHNT and FRNRAP.

The chain couples TRBV20-1 to TRBJ1-6; possible D gene TRBD1, 5 bases. The germline V and J ends were trimmed by 6 bases and 2 bases, with 17 bases remaining between them. Germline V gives CDR1 DFQATT, CDR2 SNEGSKA (reference sequence). CDR3 length: 16 residues. The CDR3 nucleotides are TGCAGTGCCACACCTAGGGGCGGAGCCTATAATTCACCCCTCCACTTT. This gives the protein CSATPRGGAYNSPLHF.

The CDR3 DNA is TGTGCCAGCATCCTACAGGTTAACACAGATACGCAGTATTTT. Protein sequence: CASILQVNTDTQYF. This chain joins TRBV7-3 and TRBJ2-3; D may be TRBD1 (5 bases). The CDR3 runs 14 residues. V lost 7 bases to trimming and J lost 2 bases, with 13 bases between them. CDR1 SGHTA and CDR2 FQGTGA come from the germline V gene.